Below, one TCR beta chain is given with its context. Its antigen remains unknown. The data stem from a study of cytomegalovirus exposure and HLA in healthy donors. Germline loops: CDR1 SGDLS, CDR2 YYNGEE. This CDR3 contains 14 residues. The germline V and J ends were trimmed by 0 bases and 2 bases, with 7 bases remaining between them. Study findings and constraints: A later analysis linked 15,000 to 20,000 TCR beta sequences to HLA alleles at 0.05 false discovery rate. Sequencing likely produced, as an artifact, a cluster of highly shared sequence variants. Later analysis reportedly placed an Asian-associated ancestry cluster below the roughly 680-donor mean in N-insertions.

A multiplex PCR was run with 60 Vbeta primers and 13 Jbeta primers. TCRdb keeps only in-frame clones here, not all; method: immunoSEQ multiplex PCR. This table holds some 120,000 clones, less than 85% found once. The sequenced sample was PBMCs. This chain uses TRBV9 with TRBJ2-3; possible D gene TRBD2, 6 bases. The TCR originated in a male donor in good health and CMV-seronegative. In nucleotides, the CDR3 is TGTGCCAGCAGCGTAGAGGGACTCACAGATACGCAGTATTTT. It codes for CASSVEGLTDTQYF.